This is a list of T cell receptor beta chains from one sample in a study of blood T cell repertoires in COVID-19. Here immunoSEQ multiplex PCR was the method, and the copy in TCRdb shows in-frame clones only, minus some. The data contain 150,000 to 200,000 clones, less than 90% of them singletons. The sequenced material came from peripheral blood. These receptors were collected from a woman between 65 and 79 years old with COVID-19, enrolled during active disease. Each CDR3 is given with its conserved first and last residue. Fields, in order: V gene, clone size, J gene, D gene, CDR3 DNA, CDR3 protein. The D gene is left open where the match is weak. Expanded clones are given a class, and other clones once, few, many or no size at all.

V: TRBV28
size: -
J: TRBJ2-7
D: TRBD2
DNA: TGTGCCAGCAGTTCCCCTAGCGGGAGTTCCTACGAGCAGTACTTC
CDR3: CASSSPSGSSYEQYF

V: TRBV29-1
size: many
J: TRBJ2-1
D: TRBD1
DNA: TGCAGCGTTGCCGGACAGGGATCGGCCAATGAGCAGTTCTTC
CDR3: CSVAGQGSANEQFF

V: TRBV7-2
size: -
J: TRBJ1-5
D: -
DNA: TGTGCCAGCAGCCCCCGGCGGATAGGTTCCAGTCAGCCCCAGCATTTT
CDR3: CASSPRRIGSSQPQHF

V: TRBV18
size: -
J: TRBJ2-1
D: TRBD2
DNA: TGTGCCAGCTCACCCGGCGGGAGTTCTTACAATGAGCAGTTCTTC
CDR3: CASSPGGSSYNEQFF

V: TRBV27
size: -
J: TRBJ2-7
D: TRBD2
DNA: TGTGCCAGCAGCCGGCGACTAGCGGGAGGGACCTCCTACGAGCAGTACTTC
CDR3: CASSRRLAGGTSYEQYF

V: TRBV6-5
size: few
J: TRBJ1-1
D: -
DNA: TGTGCCAGCAGATCGGTTGTCTCTGAAGCTTTCTTT
CDR3: CASRSVVSEAFF

V: TRBV3-1/TRBV3-2
size: once
J: TRBJ1-2
D: TRBD1
DNA: TGTGCCAGCAGCAAAGGGACAGAATTCTATGGCTACACCTTC
CDR3: CASSKGTEFYGYTF

V: TRBV29-1
size: -
J: TRBJ2-7
D: -
DNA: TGCAGCGTTCGCACAGCCTACGAGCAGTACTTC
CDR3: CSVRTAYEQYF

V: TRBV7-9
size: -
J: TRBJ2-3
D: TRBD2
DNA: TGTGCCAGCAGCCCTGGACTAGTCACCGACACAGATACGCAGTATTTT
CDR3: CASSPGLVTDTDTQYF

V: TRBV6-5
size: -
J: TRBJ1-1
D: -
DNA: TGTGCCAGCAGTTACTCGTCAGGGGTGGTCACTGAAGCTTTCTTT
CDR3: CASSYSSGVVTEAFF

V: TRBV28
size: -
J: TRBJ2-3
D: -
DNA: TGTGCCAGCAGCGCGCCAGGGGCCCCCTCCTTCACAGATACGCAGTATTTT
CDR3: CASSAPGAPSFTDTQYF

V: TRBV4-3
size: -
J: TRBJ1-5
D: -
DNA: TGCGCCAGCAGCCAAGACGGGGTTCGAAATCAGCCCCAGCATTTT
CDR3: CASSQDGVRNQPQHF

V: TRBV28
size: -
J: TRBJ1-2
D: TRBD1
DNA: TGTGCCAGCAGCCTGACAGGGCTCTTCTATGGCTACACCTTC
CDR3: CASSLTGLFYGYTF

V: TRBV6-6
size: -
J: TRBJ2-1
D: -
DNA: TGTGCCAGCACCCTACTAGGATCTAACAATGAGCAGTTCTTC
CDR3: CASTLLGSNNEQFF

V: TRBV24-1
size: -
J: TRBJ2-2
D: -
DNA: TGTGCCACCAGTGATTTGCCCGGGGGGAACACCGGGGAGCTGTTTTTT
CDR3: CATSDLPGGNTGELFF

V: TRBV30
size: -
J: TRBJ1-5
D: -
DNA: TGTGCCTGGATGGCAGGGAACCAGCCCCAGCATTTT
CDR3: CAWMAGNQPQHF

V: TRBV5-4
size: -
J: TRBJ2-6
D: -
DNA: TGTGCCAGCAGCCTAGGCAGTACCTTCAGCTCTGGGGCCAACGTCCTGACTTTC
CDR3: CASSLGSTFSSGANVLTF

V: TRBV5-5
size: -
J: TRBJ1-2
D: TRBD1
DNA: TGTGCCAGCAGCACCGGGACAGGCCCGGCGGGTGGCTACACCTTC
CDR3: CASSTGTGPAGGYTF

V: TRBV6-1
size: few
J: TRBJ2-1
D: -
DNA: TGTGCCAGCAAATGGGAGTACAATGAGCAGTTCTTC
CDR3: CASKWEYNEQFF

V: TRBV28
size: -
J: TRBJ2-7
D: -
DNA: TGTGCCAGCAGGGAGGGGACCTACGAGCAGTACTTC
CDR3: CASREGTYEQYF

V: TRBV7-2
size: -
J: TRBJ2-7
D: -
DNA: TGTGCCAGCAGCTTATATCATGAACGGGGATCCTACGAGCAGTACTTC
CDR3: CASSLYHERGSYEQYF

V: TRBV9
size: few
J: TRBJ2-7
D: TRBD1
DNA: TGTGCCAGCAGCGGACAGGGCAAGCAGTACTTC
CDR3: CASSGQGKQYF

V: TRBV19
size: once
J: TRBJ1-1
D: -
DNA: TGTGCCAGCCGGACGATGGGACTTATGAACACTGAAGCTTTCTTT
CDR3: CASRTMGLMNTEAFF

V: TRBV28
size: -
J: TRBJ2-6
D: TRBD1
DNA: TGTGCCAGCAGTTCCAAGGGGGCGCTGGGGGCCAACGTCCTGACTTTC
CDR3: CASSSKGALGANVLTF

V: TRBV24-1
size: -
J: TRBJ2-1
D: -
DNA: TGTGCCACCAGTGATTCGAAGACTATACTCGATGAGCAGTTCTTC
CDR3: CATSDSKTILDEQFF

V: TRBV2
size: -
J: TRBJ2-7
D: TRBD1
DNA: TGTGCCGACAGGGACAGGTCCTACGAGCAGTACTTC
CDR3: CADRDRSYEQYF

V: TRBV30
size: -
J: TRBJ1-4
D: TRBD1
DNA: TGTGCCTGGAGTGTGTCAGGGGGCCGTGAAAAACTGTTTTTT
CDR3: CAWSVSGGREKLFF

V: TRBV29-1
size: -
J: TRBJ2-5
D: -
DNA: TGCAGCGTTGATTCTCCTCAGAAAGAGACCCAGTACTTC
CDR3: CSVDSPQKETQYF

V: TRBV9
size: -
J: TRBJ1-6
D: -
DNA: TGTGCCAGCAGCGAGAGCGTAAATACTGCGAGTTCACCCCTCCACTTT
CDR3: CASSESVNTASSPLHF

V: TRBV10-3
size: -
J: TRBJ2-5
D: -
DNA: TGTGCCATCAGCTGGACAGAACAAGAGACCCAGTACTTC
CDR3: CAISWTEQETQYF

V: TRBV7-2
size: -
J: TRBJ2-7
D: -
DNA: TGTGCCAGCAGCTTAGGGGGAGTGCTCTACGAGCAGTACTTC
CDR3: CASSLGGVLYEQYF

V: TRBV5-6
size: -
J: TRBJ2-1
D: TRBD1
DNA: TGTGCCAGCAGACAGGGGACCAATGAGCAGTTCTTC
CDR3: CASRQGTNEQFF

V: TRBV9
size: few
J: TRBJ2-3
D: -
DNA: TGTGCCAGCAGCGTCGCGCGGACAGATACGCAGTATTTT
CDR3: CASSVARTDTQYF

V: TRBV19
size: -
J: TRBJ1-5
D: TRBD1
DNA: TGTGCCAGCAGACAGGGGTATGGTAGCAATCAGCCCCAGCATTTT
CDR3: CASRQGYGSNQPQHF

V: TRBV7-2
size: once
J: TRBJ2-1
D: TRBD2
DNA: TGTGCCAGCAGCTTAGCCCTTAGCGGGAGCCGTTTTGATGAGCAGTTCTTC
CDR3: CASSLALSGSRFDEQFF

V: TRBV30
size: -
J: TRBJ2-3
D: TRBD1
DNA: TGTGCCTGGACGGACAGGGGGCTTGGAGATACGCAGTATTTT
CDR3: CAWTDRGLGDTQYF